These 20 T cell receptor beta chains were all obtained from the same sample, sequenced in a study of early T cells in non-severe SARS-CoV-2 infection. TCRdb recomputed calls from the 5' RACE reads with MiXCR, one row per CDR3 protein. This table has about 59,000 distinct CDR3 sequences, 13% appearing once. The source was whole blood, collected at baseline. Every receptor here comes from an adult who was a healthcare worker with PCR-confirmed SARS-CoV-2 infection or an uninfected control (not recorded which).

The V and J genes are TRBV20-1 and TRBJ2-1; D gene unclear. The V gene lost 0 bases and the J gene lost 3 bases, with 9 bases spanning the gap. This CDR3 comprises 14 residues. Looked up from germline, CDR1 is DFQATT and CDR2 is SNEGSKA (reference sequence). The CDR3 reads CSARDLVRYNEQFF. The CDR3, as DNA: TGCAGTGCTAGAGATCTGGTCCGCTACAATGAGCAGTTCTTC.

This clonotype was detected ten times or more. The gene calls are TRBV20-1 and TRBJ2-3, with TRBD2 identical over 8 bases. V lost 6 bases to trimming and J lost 0 bases; unmatched junction nucleotides: 8. The germline V gene encodes CDR1 DFQATT and CDR2 SNEGSKA (reference sequence). The CDR3 length is 15 residues. DNA of the CDR3: TGCAGTGCCCATCCCCTAGCGGGTAGCACAGATACGCAGTATTTT. It yields the protein CSAHPLAGSTDTQYF.

This clonotype occurred a few times. This sequence joins TRBV12-3 or TRBV12-4 and TRBJ1-1, with D unresolved. With 3 bases removed from V and 4 bases from J, the gap between germline ends came to 3 bases. CDR3 size: 11 residues. The chain's CDR3 is CASSFSTEAFF. The DNA for the CDR3 is TGTGCCAGCAGTTTCAGCACTGAAGCTTTCTTT.

This clonotype has more than one count but fewer than ten. The chain carries TRBV11-3 and TRBJ2-7; TRBD1 is a possible D gene (5 bases). CDR3 length equals 14 residues. V dropped 4 bases and J dropped 1 base, with 11 bases sitting between them. Germline values: CDR1 SGHNT, CDR2 YENEEA. CDR3 in DNA: TGTGCCAGCAGCTCGCGGACACGTTCCTACGAGCAGTACTTC. It translates to CASSSRTRSYEQYF.

This chain connects TRBV20-1 to TRBJ2-1; 8 bases are a match to TRBD2. Unmatched junction bases numbered 3, after V lost 5 bases and J lost 0 bases. The V gene's germline CDR1 is DFQATT and CDR2 SNEGSKA (reference sequence). The CDR3 runs to 14 residues. CDR3 DNA sequence: TGCAGTGCTTCTAGCGGGCGCTCCTACAATGAGCAGTTCTTC. Translation gives CSASSGRSYNEQFF.

The rearrangement uses TRBV12-3 or TRBV12-4 and TRBJ2-5; D possibly corresponds to TRBD1 (6 bases). Trimming pared 5 bases from V and 2 bases from J, leaving 18 bases between. The CDR3 runs to 16 residues. CDR3 in DNA: TGTGCCAGCAGTCCCCCACAGGGTTGGGAGCAAGAGACCCAGTACTTC. It yields the protein CASSPPQGWEQETQYF.

This clonotype has a count of ten or more. V and J are TRBV6-2 or TRBV6-3 and TRBJ2-1, with 10 bases identical to TRBD2. V shed 1 base and J 6 bases; nucleotides not matched to a gene: 3. The CDR3 is 15 residues long. Germline V gene data show CDR1 as MNHEY and CDR2 as SVGEGT. In DNA, the CDR3 is TGTGCCAGCAGTTACTGGGCTAGCGGGAGCAATGAGCAGTTCTTC. It is translated as CASSYWASGSNEQFF.

This clonotype was seen a few times. The chain combines TRBV12-3 or TRBV12-4 with TRBJ1-1; the D gene is possibly TRBD1 (5 bases). CDR3 length equals 15 residues. The V end was cut by 6 bases, the J end by 0 bases, with 14 bases between. The CDR3 DNA sequence: TGTGCCAGCAGGCCACAACAGGCATTGAACACTGAAGCTTTCTTT. It yields the protein CASRPQQALNTEAFF.

The rearrangement links TRBV7-2 to TRBJ2-3, with D tentatively TRBD2 (5 bases). Germline CDR1 SGHTA, CDR2 FQGNSA. V shed 2 bases and J shed 6 bases, with 9 bases lying between them. The length of the CDR3 is 13 residues. CDR3: CASSLNRGDTQYF. The DNA for the CDR3 is TGTGCCAGCAGCTTAAACCGCGGGGATACGCAGTATTTT.

The CDR3 DNA reads as TGTGCTAGTGGTTTATTCGGGGGCAATGAGCAGTTCTTC. This sequence encodes CASGLFGGNEQFF. This chain links TRBV12-5 with TRBJ2-1, with TRBD2 as a possible D gene (6 bases). This CDR3 region has 13 residues. Trimming shortened V by 3 bases and J by 6 bases, and 9 bases separated the two germline ends. In germline, CDR1 is LGHNT, CDR2 FRNRAP.

In its sample, this clonotype was seen many times. This chain uses TRBV19 with TRBJ1-2; 9 positions agree with TRBD1. CDR1 is LNHDA, CDR2 SQIVND, per germline (reference sequence). The V segment lost 6 bases and the J segment 11 bases; nucleotides outside the gene matches: 13. This CDR3 is built from 14 residues. CDR3 in amino acids: CASRLPGQGEGYTF. The DNA for the CDR3 is TGTGCCAGTAGGCTCCCGGGACAGGGCGAGGGGTACACCTTC. Based on the CDR3 plus reference TRBV19 and TRBJ1-2, the full variable domain is DGGITQSPKYLFRKEGQNVTLSCEQNLNHDAMYWYRQDPGQGLRLIYYSQIVNDFQKGDIAEGYSVSREKKESFPLTVTSAQKNPTAFYLCASRLPGQGEGYTFGSGTRLTVV.

V usage is TRBV19 and J usage is TRBJ2-2; D is undetermined. V lost 5 bases and J lost 1, with 11 bases in between. Germline assignment: CDR1 LNHDA and CDR2 SQIVND (reference sequence). The CDR3 extends over 15 amino acids. CDR3: CASSPGDLNTGELFF. The CDR3 DNA reads as TGTGCCAGTAGTCCAGGTGACCTGAACACCGGGGAGCTGTTTTTT.

This clonotype was recorded at least ten times. The genes are TRBV5-6 and TRBJ1-3; D is possibly TRBD1 (6 bases). Germline V gene data show CDR1 as SGHDT and CDR2 as YYEEEE. The CDR3 has 11 residues. Trimming took 3 bases from V and 12 from J, leaving 10 bases between them. The CDR3 is CASSSTGDIYF. The CDR3 coding sequence is TGTGCCAGCAGCTCGACAGGAGACATATATTTT.

The CDR3 DNA follows: TGCGCCAGCAGCCAAGTACGGGGGGCGAACACTGAAGCTTTCTTT. Amino acid sequence: CASSQVRGANTEAFF. The chain recombines TRBV4-1 with TRBJ1-1; D possibly corresponds to TRBD1 (6 bases). Germline CDR1 and CDR2: MGHRA and YSYEKL. CDR3 length: 15 amino acids. V lost 1 base and J lost 1, with 10 bases in between.

This clonotype was counted a few times. The V gene is TRBV4-2, the J gene TRBJ1-5; D is ambiguous. The CDR3 is 15 residues long. The germline V gene has CDR1 LGHNA and CDR2 YNFKEQ. V was cut by 3 bases and J by 4 bases, with 13 bases left in between. The CDR3 spells CASSQNSLINQPQHF. As DNA, the CDR3 is TGTGCCAGCAGCCAGAATTCCTTGATAAATCAGCCCCAGCATTTT.

V usage is TRBV6-5 and J usage is TRBJ1-6; D ambiguous. Trimming cost V 0 bases and J 5 bases, with 11 bases left between them. CDR1 and CDR2 from the germline V gene are MNHEY and SVGAGI. CDR3 size: 16 residues. The CDR3 sequence: CASSYSVGWDNSPLHF. The CDR3 nucleotides are TGTGCCAGCAGTTACTCGGTGGGATGGGATAATTCACCCCTCCACTTT.

This sequence joins TRBV19 and TRBJ1-5; D is perhaps TRBD1 (5 bases). This CDR3 is 14 amino acids long. Trimming took off 3 bases at V and 5 bases at J, with 11 bases between the two ends. Germline V gene lookup returns CDR1 LNHDA and CDR2 SQIVND (reference sequence). CDR3 nucleotide sequence: TGTGCCAGTAGTATTCAAGGGGAACATCAGCCCCAGCATTTT. This sequence encodes CASSIQGEHQPQHF.

This clonotype was counted only a few times. The chain uses TRBV7-3 and TRBJ2-2, with D possibly matching TRBD1 (6 bases). The CDR3 is made up of 15 amino acids. Germline lookup yields CDR1 SGHTA and CDR2 FQGTGA. Deletions cut 5 bases from V and 1 base from J, with 11 bases between. CDR3 sequence (DNA): TGTGCCAGCAGCCAAACAGGGCAGAACACCGGGGAGCTGTTTTTT. The encoded protein is CASSQTGQNTGELFF.

This clonotype appeared a few times. The chain recombines TRBV4-3 with TRBJ2-7; D not resolved. V lost 3 bases to trimming and J lost 6 bases, with 12 bases between them. CDR1 is LGHNA and CDR2 is YSLEER in the germline V gene. This CDR3 has 13 amino acids. The CDR3 region has the DNA TGCGCCAGCAGCCAGATCGTTTCCAGCGAGCAGTACTTC. The encoded protein is CASSQIVSSEQYF.

This clonotype was counted a single time. This chain uses TRBV7-9 with TRBJ2-7; 7 bases are a match to TRBD1. With 5 bases clipped from V and 0 bases from J, the junction kept 4 bases outside the gene matches. The CDR3 totals 14 residues. Looked up from germline, CDR1 is SEHNR and CDR2 is FQNEAQ (reference sequence). The CDR3 nucleotides are TGTGCCAGCAGCGAGGACAGGCCCTCCTACGAGCAGTACTTC. This codes for CASSEDRPSYEQYF.